This entry lists 18 T cell receptor beta chains sequenced from one sample in a study of shared T cell receptors in the human thymus. Data came from immunoSEQ multiplex PCR; TCRdb stores just in-frame clones and leaves some out. The repertoire holds approximately 580,000 clones, around 78% seen once, with 0.01% to 0.015% in the top ten. These records were also assigned to another study, of human thymus T cells.

The specimen was thymocytes. These TCRs come from a boy under three years old with a congenital heart defect.

This clone occurred once. The chain has TRBV30 and TRBJ2-4, with 8 bases lining up with TRBD2. The germline gives CDR1 GTSNPN, CDR2 SVGIG (reference sequence). The V and J ends lost 0 bases and 8 bases, in that order; junction bases with no gene match: 6. The CDR3 covers 14 residues. CDR3 nucleotides: TGTGCCTGGAGTGTGCCGGGAGGGCCGGACATTCAGTACTTC. Protein product: CAWSVPGGPDIQYF. Together with reference TRBV30 and TRBJ2-4, the CDR3 gives the full variable domain: SQTIHQWPATLVQPVGSPLSLECTVEGTSNPNLYWYRQAAGRGLQLLFYSVGIGQISSEVPQNLSASRPQDRQFILSSKKLLLSDSGFYLCAWSVPGGPDIQYFGAGTRLSVL.

In the case of this clone: The junction shows a germline mismatch at one end, possibly a read error. The V gene is TRBV27, the J gene TRBJ2-3; 9 positions agree with TRBD2. CDR1 and CDR2 (germline): MNHEY, SMNVEV (reference sequence). CDR3 size: 15 residues. DNA of the CDR3: TGTGCCAGCAGTCTCTCAAGAGGGTTTGGCGGGAGGGCCATTTGG. Its protein product is CASSLSRGFGGRAIW.

This clone has just one count. The genes are TRBV29-1 and TRBJ2-1, with a weak D call TRBD2 (5 bases). This CDR3 contains 12 residues. Germline CDR1 reads SQVTM; CDR2 reads ANQGSEA. Between the trimmed V and J ends, which lost 8 bases and 4 bases, there was a span of 12 bases. The CDR3 sequence: CSLRLPYNEQFF. DNA of the CDR3: TGCAGCCTTCGACTACCGTACAATGAGCAGTTCTTC.

The V gene is TRBV21-1, the J gene TRBJ1-5; the DNA was not compared with TRBD1, the D call given in the table. TRBV21-1 is a documented pseudogene. The CDR3 loop spans 16 amino acids. The CDR3 spells CASSLGQIYSNQPQHF. The CDR3 nucleotides are TGTGCCAGCAGTTTGGGACAGATCTATAGCAATCAGCCCCAGCATTTT.

A note on this clone: One junction end does not reproduce the germline sequence, and a read error may be involved. The rearrangement links TRBV29-1 to TRBJ2-2; 8 nucleotides align to TRBD2. This CDR3 has 14 residues. Per the germline V gene, CDR1 is SQVTM and CDR2 is ANQGSEA. CDR3 DNA sequence: TGCAGCGTAGAAGGGGCTAGCGGGACCGGGGAGCTGTTTTTT. It specifies CSVEGASGTGELFF.

This chain's CDR3 is CASSLKAASGVYNEQFF. In DNA, the CDR3 is TGTGCCAGCAGTTTAAAGGCGGCTAGCGGGGTCTACAATGAGCAGTTCTTC. The chain uses TRBV27 and TRBJ2-1; TRBD2 matches 9 bases. The J segment lost 3 bases and the V segment lost 2 bases, leaving 8 bases of the junction unmatched. The V gene's germline CDR1 is MNHEY and CDR2 SMNVEV (reference sequence). The CDR3 covers 17 residues.

This chain joins TRBV28 and TRBJ2-7; D is perhaps TRBD2 (7 bases). In germline, CDR1 is MDHEN, CDR2 SYDVKM. This CDR3 has 12 residues. V was trimmed by 6 bases and J by 2 bases, leaving 8 bases between them. This CDR3 is CASRGGPYEQYF. The CDR3 region has the DNA TGTGCCAGCAGGGGGGGGCCCTACGAGCAGTACTTC.

V is TRBV9 and J is TRBJ2-6, with 12 bases that match TRBD1. The CDR3 runs to 20 residues. The V segment lost 3 bases and the J segment 2 bases; nucleotides outside the gene matches: 12. Germline assignment: CDR1 SGDLS and CDR2 YYNGEE. The CDR3 protein is CASSAPPRDRGRPGANVLTF. CDR3 nucleotides: TGTGCCAGCAGCGCTCCCCCCCGGGACAGGGGGCGCCCTGGGGCCAACGTCCTGACTTTC.

The chain combines TRBV23-1 with TRBJ2-2, with TRBD2 matching 7 bases. TRBV23-1 is labeled an ORF, and its function is uncertain. Losses at the gene ends were 3 bases for V and 4 bases for J; bases not matched to a gene: 5. The CDR3 is 15 amino acids. As DNA, the CDR3 is TGCGCCAGCAGTCACCACCGGACTAGCACCGGGGAGCTGTTTTTT. Protein product: CASSHHRTSTGELFF.

The chain employs TRBV19 and TRBJ2-7; perhaps TRBD1 as D (8 bases). Germline CDR1 LNHDA, CDR2 SQIVND (reference sequence). This CDR3 contains 14 residues. The ends were cut back, 5 bases at V and 5 bases at J, with 16 bases in the middle. CDR3 amino acids: CASSPRQGRDEQYF. The CDR3 DNA is TGTGCCAGTAGTCCTCGACAGGGGAGGGACGAGCAGTACTTC.

The rearrangement uses TRBV9 and TRBJ2-1, with D possibly TRBD2 on 6 matching bases. V was clipped by 0 bases and J by 9 bases, with 22 bases between them. Germline CDR1 reads SGDLS; CDR2 reads YYNGEE. CDR3 size: 17 residues. The CDR3 bases are TGTGCCAGCAGCGTAGCTGTTTCGGGCGCTAGCGTCAGTGAGCAGTTCTTC. Amino acid sequence: CASSVAVSGASVSEQFF.

CDR3: CASSFMGAPNEKLFF. As DNA, the CDR3 is TGTGCCAGCAGTTTTATGGGGGCGCCTAATGAAAAACTGTTTTTT. V usage is TRBV7-9 and J usage is TRBJ1-4, with D perhaps matching TRBD1 (6 bases). The germline V gene encodes CDR1 SEHNR and CDR2 FQNEAQ (reference sequence). The CDR3 spans 15 residues. Trimming removed 6 bases from V and 3 bases from J, with 14 bases in between.

This clone was counted between two and nine times. V is TRBV4-3 and J is TRBJ2-7; tentatively, D is TRBD2 (6 bases). From germline, CDR1 is LGHNA and CDR2 YSLEER. The CDR3 loop spans 14 amino acids. V was cut by 3 bases and J by 4 bases, with 13 bases left in between. The CDR3 loop reads CASSQGTGKYEQYF. The CDR3 nucleotides read TGCGCCAGCAGCCAGGGGACTGGAAAGTACGAGCAGTACTTC.

The chain joins TRBV30 to TRBJ2-4; 7 nucleotides match TRBD2. The J segment lost 6 bases and the V segment lost 2 bases, leaving 4 bases of the junction unmatched. Germline-derived CDR1 and CDR2 are GTSNPN and SVGIG (reference sequence). The CDR3 sequence is 13 residues long. DNA for the CDR3: TGTGCCTGGAGTCCCTGGGGGGGAAACATTCAGTACTTC. This gives the protein CAWSPWGGNIQYF.

The gene calls are TRBV9 and TRBJ2-1; D might be TRBD2 (5 bases). Trimming pared 0 bases from V and 7 bases from J, leaving 8 bases between. This CDR3 comprises 13 residues. Germline CDR1 SGDLS, CDR2 YYNGEE. In nucleotides, the CDR3 is TGTGCCAGCAGCGTAGCGGGGAAGAATGAGCAGTTCTTC. This codes for CASSVAGKNEQFF. Combining the CDR3 with reference TRBV9 and TRBJ2-1 gives the whole variable domain DSGVTQTPKHLITATGQRVTLRCSPRSGDLSVYWYQQSLDQGLQFLIQYYNGEERAKGNILERFSAQQFPDLHSELNLSSLELGDSALYFCASSVAGKNEQFFGPGTRLTVL.

The genes are TRBV29-1 and TRBJ2-4; a possible D gene is TRBD2 (6 bases). The V gene's germline CDR1 is SQVTM and CDR2 ANQGSEA. The CDR3 is made up of 17 amino acids. V was pared by 1 base and J by 0 bases, with 16 bases between. The CDR3 here is CSVEAYDDSGAKNIQYF. The CDR3 nucleotides are TGCAGCGTTGAAGCCTACGACGATAGCGGAGCCAAAAACATTCAGTACTTC.

The V call is TRBV6-6, the J call TRBJ1-3; TRBD1 is a possible D gene (5 bases). Trimming pared 4 bases from V and 0 bases from J, leaving 13 bases between. Germline V gene sequence: CDR1 MNHNY, CDR2 SVGAGI (reference sequence). The CDR3 runs 16 residues. The CDR3 spells CASSSETAFSGNTIYF. In DNA, the CDR3 is TGTGCCAGCAGTTCTGAGACAGCCTTCTCTGGAAACACCATATATTTT.

The chain is built from TRBV5-6 and TRBJ2-7, with TRBD2 as a possible D gene (5 bases). Germline CDR1 reads SGHDT; CDR2 reads YYEEEE. The CDR3 contains 14 residues. Trimming left V 4 bases short and J 2 bases short, with 13 bases between. The CDR3 coding sequence is TGTGCCAGCAGCCCCAGGTACGGGACCTACGAGCAGTACTTC. It specifies CASSPRYGTYEQYF.